This T cell receptor beta chain stems from a study of blood T cell repertoires in COVID-19 (TCRdb year 2020). With regard to the full study: Samples covering the acute and convalescent phases of COVID-19 were provided by collaborators in the United States, Italy and Spain. Sample metadata almost always included a de-identified subject ID, COVID-19 status, age in years and sex. The prospective study material was composed of cDNA or gDNA derived from T cells, B-cell-depleted T cells, or PBMCs. Where available, HLA class I and class II types were taken from metadata supplied by the sample provider and were not determined by assay-based typing. The repertoires were released in a freely available public database meant as a resource for research on the immune response to SARS-CoV-2. The dataset comprised deeply sampled blood TCRbeta repertoires from subjects exposed to, actively infected with, or recovered from COVID-19. Samples came from the ongoing ImmuneRACE study (first 160 participants) plus 1,254 subjects from 6 global collaborators. Broad study findings and their caveats: The amount of clinical and demographic metadata varied by source and participant and was provided uncurated.

Each collaborating institution followed its own protocols to collect whole blood in K2EDTA tubes. For TCRbeta analysis, collaborator samples were shipped as frozen whole blood, as isolated PBMCs, or as DNA extracted from either sample type. This clone was detected only once. Its cognate antigen has yet to be identified. No base quality values were provided; no much bigger clone lies one nucleotide off. TCRbeta CDR3 regions were amplified from genomic DNA by means of the immunoSEQ Assay, a bias-controlled multiplex PCR. The paper's processing steps were these. Within the assay, amplification of reference gene primers was used to estimate how many nucleated cells each sample contained. To quantify the absolute abundance of each unique TCRbeta CDR3 rearrangement, sequence reads were collapsed and filtered. For each sample, productive Simpson clonality was calculated by taking the square root of Simpson's diversity index across productive rearrangements. TCRdb limited this immuneACCESS table to in-frame rearrangements with V and J called. A share of clones is missing; checked studies link under half to unresolved V genes, and the rest is unexplained. Clone size and V and J calls were adopted from that table, with D and trimming inferred from the DNA. The table for this sample lists 95,000 to 100,000 clones; about 90% of them were counted only once. The ten largest clones represent 9.5% to 13% of the sample.

From a lookup of the germline V gene, CDR1 and CDR2 are MNHEY and SVGAGI. The CDR3, from cysteine to phenylalanine, totals 14 residues. Of all the DNA, just the CDR3 is kept, 42 bases in frame from base 1. Trimming takes 6 bases off V and 6 bases off J; junction bases not matched to a gene: 10. The clonotype was recovered from a woman aged 25 to 39 with acute or convalescent COVID-19. The sequence joins TRBV6-5 to TRBJ1-2, with 7 bases aligning to TRBD1. The material sequenced was peripheral blood. CDR3 loop: CASRTGVEVDGYTF. The nucleotide sequence reads TGTGCCAGCAGAACAGGGGTCGAAGTGGATGGCTACACCTTC.